This T cell receptor beta chain originates from a study of T cells after posttransplantation cyclophosphamide. Study-level findings and limits: Recipient CMV seropositivity and CMV reactivation strongly tracked TRB clonality. Blood and skin or GI T cell repertoires showed limited TRB overlap. Later blood repertoires were often dominated by clones from the donor CD8+ memory compartment.

Sampled 1 year posttransplant, controls received myeloablative marrow transplants, methotrexate and a calcineurin inhibitor. This clone appeared once. As yet, its antigen is unknown. Germline assignment: CDR1 MNHNS and CDR2 SASEGT. V was pared by 0 bases and J by 7 bases, with 16 bases between. This CDR3 spans 16 amino acids. Sequencing was performed with immunoSEQ multiplex PCR; in TCRdb, only in-frame clones are kept and a portion is missing. The sample has roughly 14,000 clones, roughly 80% seen once. The TCR comes from a male patient aged 18 to 35 who received an allogeneic stem cell transplant from a related donor, was CMV-positive, and had no GVHD. The graft donor may have given rise to some T cells. The rearrangement joins TRBV6-1 to TRBJ2-1; tentatively, D is TRBD1 (6 bases). Sequenced material: PBMCs, taken less than 400 days after allogeneic stem cell transplant with calcineurin inhibitor and methotrexate. CDR3 protein: CASSEALGPTGNEQFF. CDR3 in DNA: TGTGCCAGCAGTGAAGCCCTCGGGCCTACAGGGAATGAGCAGTTCTTC.